One sample yielded the 24 T cell receptor beta chains listed below, sequenced in a study of control samples from healthy donors and cancer patients. The table came from immunoSEQ multiplex PCR; TCRdb's copy has only in-frame clones and leaves some out. The sample records 100,000 or so clones, roughly 85% being singletons. The sample consisted of blood. These TCRs come from a woman aged 50 to 65 in good health.

The V call is TRBV5-1, the J call TRBJ2-7; 11 bases fit TRBD2. The CDR3 extends over 15 amino acids. V was clipped by 4 bases and J by 8 bases; unmatched bases: 11. Per germline, CDR1 SGHRS and CDR2 YFSETQ. CDR3 nucleotide sequence: TGCGCCAGCAGCCAAGAGGGACTAGCGGACTTCAAGCAGTACTTC. Translation: CASSQEGLADFKQYF.

This clone is a singleton in its sample. The CDR3 reads CASSQDLAGGANTGELFF. In DNA form, the CDR3 reads TGTGCCAGCAGCCAAGATTTAGCGGGGGGCGCGAACACCGGGGAGCTGTTTTTT. This rearrangement joins TRBV4-2 to TRBJ2-2, with TRBD2 matching 10 bases. Germline CDR1 reads LGHNA; CDR2 reads YNFKEQ. This CDR3 has 18 amino acids. V shed 0 bases and J 0 bases; nucleotides not matched to a gene: 4.

This rearrangement joins TRBV7-9 to TRBJ2-7, with TRBD2 matching 10 bases. Germline-derived CDR1 and CDR2 are SEHNR and FQNEAQ (reference sequence). CDR3 length: 16 residues. The trim removed 5 bases at V and 1 base at J, leaving 8 bases unmatched. The CDR3 DNA reads TGTGCCAGCAGCCAGGGACTAGCGAAAAGTTCCTACGAGCAGTACTTC. Its protein product is CASSQGLAKSSYEQYF.

This clone was observed a handful of times. The V gene is TRBV7-2, the J gene TRBJ1-5; the D is unclear. The CDR3 is 14 residues long. The germline CDR1 and CDR2 sequences are SGHTA and FQGNSA. V was clipped by 2 bases and J by 5 bases, with 10 bases between them. This CDR3 is CASSLTGIHQPQHF. CDR3 in DNA: TGTGCCAGCAGCTTAACCGGAATCCATCAGCCCCAGCATTTT.

This chain joins TRBV6-2 or TRBV6-3 and TRBJ1-5; 8 bases match TRBD1. Per germline, CDR1 MNHEY and CDR2 SVGEGT. With V trimmed by 0 bases and J by 4 bases, 8 bases remained unmatched. The CDR3 length is 17 residues. The CDR3 sequence is CASSYSSGGLKNQPQHF. As DNA, the CDR3 is TGTGCCAGCAGTTACTCGTCAGGGGGCCTAAAAAATCAGCCCCAGCATTTT.

The chain links TRBV7-2 to TRBJ2-1; no definite D call. The CDR3 runs 15 residues. With 1 base removed from V and 4 bases from J, the gap between germline ends came to 11 bases. Germline loops: CDR1 SGHTA, CDR2 FQGNSA. The CDR3 protein is CASSLGGKRYNEQFF. CDR3 nucleotide sequence: TGTGCCAGCAGCTTAGGCGGTAAAAGGTACAATGAGCAGTTCTTC. The full variable domain, rest sourced from reference TRBV7-2 and TRBJ2-1, is GAGVSQSPSNKVTEKGKDVELRCDPISGHTALYWYRQSLGQGLEFLIYFQGNSAPDKSGLPSDRFSAERTGGSVSTLTIQRTQQEDSAVYLCASSLGGKRYNEQFFGPGTRLTVL.

This sequence joins TRBV29-1 and TRBJ2-2; weak D call: TRBD1 (6 bases). This CDR3 region has 12 residues. The germline V gene encodes CDR1 SQVTM and CDR2 ANQGSEA. V shed 7 bases and J shed 5 bases, with 11 bases lying between them. CDR3 residues: CSGGQGTGELFF. CDR3 bases: TGCAGCGGTGGGCAGGGGACCGGGGAGCTGTTTTTT.

V and J are TRBV3-1 (or the pseudogene TRBV3-2) and TRBJ2-5, with 8 bases identical to TRBD2. Germline CDR1 is LGHDT and CDR2 is YNNKEL (reference sequence). The CDR3 is made up of 16 amino acids. The J segment lost 3 bases and the V segment lost 10 bases, leaving 16 bases of the junction unmatched. The CDR3 DNA reads as TGTGCCAAAAGGGCGGGGGGCTCAAGATATGAAGAGACCCAGTACTTC. Its protein product is CAKRAGGSRYEETQYF.

J is TRBJ1-4 and V is TRBV7-9; possibly TRBD1 for D (5 bases). V was pared by 1 base and J by 2 bases, with 11 bases between. The germline CDR1 and CDR2 sequences are SEHNR and FQNEAQ (reference sequence). The CDR3 contains 16 residues. CDR3 in amino acids: CASSLVSGHTNEKLFF. As DNA, the CDR3 is TGTGCCAGCAGCTTAGTTTCTGGACACACTAATGAAAAACTGTTTTTT.

The CDR3 spells CASSYSGTETQYF. CDR3 nucleotides: TGTGCCAGCAGTTATAGCGGGACAGAGACCCAGTACTTC. The rearrangement uses TRBV6-5 and TRBJ2-5; TRBD2 matches at 8 bases. Per the germline V gene, CDR1 is MNHEY and CDR2 is SVGAGI. The V and J ends lost 3 bases and 4 bases, in that order; junction bases with no gene match: 1. The CDR3 length is 13 residues.

The genes are TRBV5-5 and TRBJ1-5; 7 bases line up with TRBD1. V was clipped by 4 bases and J by 4 bases; unmatched bases: 5. This CDR3 spans 14 amino acids. The germline V gene encodes CDR1 SGHKS and CDR2 YYEKEE (reference sequence). Written as DNA, the CDR3 is TGTGCCAGCAGCGGGGACAGTGGGAATCAGCCCCAGCATTTT. Translated, it gives CASSGDSGNQPQHF.

The chain joins TRBV6-5 to TRBJ1-1; no clear D. The CDR3 covers 14 residues. The V and J ends lost 2 bases and 8 bases respectively, with 15 bases between them. The V gene's germline CDR1 is MNHEY and CDR2 SVGAGI. The CDR3: CASSYDGRTGEAFF. In nucleotides, the CDR3 is TGTGCCAGCAGTTACGACGGAAGGACGGGAGAAGCTTTCTTT.

This clone was recorded only once. The chain carries TRBV5-4 and TRBJ1-2, with 7 bases lining up with TRBD1. V shed 4 bases and J 3 bases; nucleotides not matched to a gene: 6. Per the germline V gene, CDR1 is SGHNT and CDR2 is YYREEE (reference sequence). This CDR3 is built from 14 residues. The CDR3 DNA reads as TGTGCCAGCAGCCTACAGGGGCAGGACTATGGCTACACCTTC. Its translation is CASSLQGQDYGYTF.

The V and J genes are TRBV6-2 or TRBV6-3 and TRBJ1-5; D is ambiguous. The CDR3 has 14 amino acids. The germline V gene has CDR1 MNHEY and CDR2 SVGEGT. Trimming took off 3 bases at V and 2 bases at J, with 8 bases between the two ends. CDR3 loop: CASSYPIGNQPQHF. As DNA, the CDR3 is TGTGCCAGCAGTTATCCCATAGGCAATCAGCCCCAGCATTTT.

V gene TRBV11-2 combines with J gene TRBJ2-5, with 8 bases matching TRBD1. Trimming removed 5 bases from V and 4 bases from J; junction bases left unmatched: 9. Germline V gene sequence: CDR1 SGHAT, CDR2 FQNNGV. The CDR3 has 15 residues. DNA for the CDR3: TGTGCCAGCAGCATACTACAGGGGGTAGGAGAGACCCAGTACTTC. Protein: CASSILQGVGETQYF.

This clone appeared once. This CDR3 is CASSKYGGGTDTQYF. The CDR3 coding sequence is TGTGCCAGCAGCAAGTATGGGGGGGGGACAGATACGCAGTATTTT. The chain employs TRBV2 and TRBJ2-3; 7 bases agree with TRBD2. Looked up from germline, CDR1 is SNHLY and CDR2 is FYNNEI. V dropped 6 bases and J dropped 3; count of bases not matched to a gene: 9. This CDR3 is built from 15 residues.

With respect to this clone: This same CDR3 is encoded by further DNA sequences in the sample. The chain is built from TRBV7-2 and TRBJ1-2, with TRBD1 matching over 9 bases. J gave up 5 bases and V 3 bases, and 1 base lay outside the gene matches. The length of the CDR3 is 13 residues. Germline V gene data show CDR1 as SGHTA and CDR2 as FQGNSA. CDR3 in amino acids: CASSLTGGYGYTF. CDR3 in DNA: TGTGCCAGCAGCTTGACAGGGGGGTATGGCTACACCTTC.

CDR3 DNA: TGTGCCAGTAGTACAGGACAGGGGGGAACTAATGAAAAACTGTTTTTT. Protein product: CASSTGQGGTNEKLFF. The chain links TRBV19 to TRBJ1-4, with 10 bases that match TRBD1. This CDR3 comprises 16 residues. Germline values: CDR1 LNHDA, CDR2 SQIVND (reference sequence). V shed 4 bases, J shed 1 base, and the junction held 3 bases outside the gene matches.

The V and J genes are TRBV27 and TRBJ1-1, with D possibly being TRBD1 (5 bases). CDR3 length: 16 amino acids. The V gene lost 3 bases and the J gene lost 4 bases, with 18 bases spanning the gap. Germline V gene lookup returns CDR1 MNHEY and CDR2 SMNVEV (reference sequence). CDR3 DNA: TGTGCCAGCAGTTTCGGGGGGACGGCGGCAGGCACTGAAGCTTTCTTT. Translated, it gives CASSFGGTAAGTEAFF.

This clone was seen repeatedly, ten times or more. The rearrangement links TRBV28 to TRBJ2-3; 7 bases line up with TRBD1. V gave up 4 bases and J gave up 4 bases; unmatched junction bases: 5. The CDR3 runs 14 residues. CDR1 is MDHEN and CDR2 is SYDVKM in the germline V gene. The CDR3 DNA follows: TGTGCCAGCAGTTCCTCACAGGGGTCAGATACGCAGTATTTT. This translates into CASSSSQGSDTQYF.

This clone was observed a single time. Germline and junction disagree at one end, which may indicate a read error. The J gene is TRBJ2-7, the V gene TRBV6-1, with unresolved D. The CDR3 loop spans 10 amino acids. Germline values: CDR1 MNHNS, CDR2 SASEGT. The CDR3: CAGSEKKQYF. As DNA, the CDR3 is TGTGCCGGCAGTGAAAAGAAACAGTACTTC.

The chain is built from TRBV29-1 and TRBJ2-3; D call uncertain. The V gene lost 6 bases and the J gene lost 6 bases, with 13 bases spanning the gap. This CDR3 spans 12 amino acids. The germline V gene has CDR1 SQVTM and CDR2 ANQGSEA. CDR3 DNA sequence: TGCAGCGTAGATACGCCCTCCGATACGCAGTATTTT. Translating it yields CSVDTPSDTQYF.

V gene TRBV5-8 combines with J gene TRBJ1-5, with D uncertain. Looked up from germline, CDR1 is SGHTS and CDR2 is YDEGEE. The CDR3 sequence is 12 residues long. V lost 4 bases, J lost 3 bases, and 5 bases lay in between. The CDR3 spells CASSRYNQPQHF. The CDR3 DNA reads TGTGCCAGCAGCCGGTACAATCAGCCCCAGCATTTT.

The chain carries TRBV4-3 and TRBJ1-5, with TRBD1 as a possible D gene (5 bases). This CDR3 spans 13 amino acids. V lost 0 bases and J 7 bases, leaving 7 bases between the germline ends. CDR1 is LGHNA and CDR2 is YSLEER in the germline V gene. CDR3 coding DNA: TGCGCCAGCAGCCAAGACAGGGTACAGCCCCAGCATTTT. Translated: CASSQDRVQPQHF.